This T cell receptor (beta chain) was profiled in a study of T-cell reconstitution after alpha-beta-depleted transplantation in children. Notes on the study in general: In patients about two months after transplant, alpha-beta T cells reportedly arose from several hundred expanded graft clones. Day-60 TCRbeta diversity that was high in some patients was derived from surviving recipient T cells and thymic progenitors. Newly generated T cells supplied most T-cell counts and diversity one year post-transplant.

Researchers prepared the TCRbeta library using unique molecular identifiers, the study reports. TCRdb itself ran the PCR reads through MiXCR, one entry per CDR3 protein. The sample contains around 490,000 distinct CDR3 sequences, about an eighth of which appear only once. This clonotype was detected ten times or more. What it binds is not known. Losses at the gene ends were 0 bases for V and 4 bases for J; bases not matched to a gene: 2. The CDR3 length is 16 residues. Germline values: CDR1 LNHNV, CDR2 YYDKDF (reference sequence). The specimen comprised PBMCs, mostly from graft donor cells, sampled 180 days after TCRalphabeta/CD19-depleted stem cell transplant. The chain has TRBV15 and TRBJ2-3; 12 positions agree with TRBD2. The TCR was taken from a female patient younger than 10 who had a stem cell transplant for aplastic anemia, so the T cells may come from the graft donor. The CDR3 reads CATSRELAGGADTQYF. The CDR3 coding sequence is TGTGCCACCAGCAGAGAACTAGCGGGAGGAGCAGATACGCAGTATTTT.